This TCR beta chain was obtained from a study of human CD4 T cells and Enterobacteriaceae (dated by TCRdb to between 2020 and 2021). Notes on the research overall: The bacteria used for stimulation were E. coli, K. pneumoniae, E. aerogenes, S. flexneri, S. sonnei, S. typhimurium and S. aureus, and the bacteria were heat-inactivated after culture. Overall study outcomes, separate from this receptor: Enterobacteriaceae-reactive repertoires were polyclonal but contained fewer clonotypes than S. aureus- or M. tuberculosis-reactive repertoires, and they co-clustered together. Clonotypes shared among Enterobacteriaceae cultures accounted for roughly 26-50% of unique rearrangements but about 60-95% of templates, while sharing with control bacteria was rare.

The CDR3, from cysteine to phenylalanine, totals 16 residues. CDR3 DNA only is kept here, 48 bases in frame from base 1. This clone was seen only once. The input lacks base qualities; no much larger clone sits a single base away. Survey-level sequencing, with a detection sensitivity of one cell in 40,000, was applied to the CFSE-low antigen-reactive cultures. Genomic DNA was extracted from cell pellets with the QIAamp DNA Micro Kit, and its quantity and purity were checked by spectrophotometry. The immunoSEQ multiplex PCR assay was used to amplify the TCR Vbeta CDR3 regions. The amplicons were sequenced on the Illumina HiSeq platform. The retrieved sequences were 87 nucleotides in length and included the CDR3 region. The original pipeline was this. A unique productive TCR Vbeta nucleotide sequence was defined as a clonotype and was quantified by productive template frequency from ImmunoSEQ Analyzer V3.0. A threshold at the top 5th percentile of each frequency-ranked repertoire was used to define expanded clonotypes. Repertoire overlap was computed as Chao-Jaccard with the R package fossil and visualized by nonmetric multidimensional scaling with the R package MASS. Not all clones reach the TCRdb copy of this immuneACCESS table, which keeps in-frame sequences only. Checked studies attribute under half of the gap to unresolved V genes and leave the rest unexplained. The V and J calls and clone size come from that table; D and trimming were worked out from the DNA. The sample table records over a hundred clones; about 40% of these occur just once. 15% to 20% of the sample is held by the ten biggest clonotypes.

After roughly 6-7 days, proliferating activated T cells were FACS-sorted as CFSE-low CD25+ ICOS+ cells. Sorted memory CD4+ T cells were CFSE-labeled and cultured at a 2:1 ratio with irradiated autologous monocytes pulsed with antigen. Memory CD4+ T cells, defined as all CD4+ cells other than CD45RA+CCR7+CD95- naive cells, were FACS-sorted on a FACSAria III to a purity of over 95%. Blood from healthy donors came from blood donation centers in Switzerland. Positive selection with CD4 and CD14 magnetic microbeads was used to enrich total CD4+ T cells and monocytes. Before sorting, CD8+, CD14+, CD16+, CD56+, CD19+ and CD25-bright cells were excluded. Bacteria were heat-inactivated at 60°C for roughly two hours and added at over 1.5 particles per monocyte; M. tuberculosis lysate was used at approximately 2.7 ug/ml. Memory CD4+ T cells that proliferated and became CFSE-low after primary stimulation with Enterobacteriaceae or control bacteria had their TCR Vbeta genes sequenced. Each bacteria-reactive repertoire was analyzed in two to four different donors across two independent experiments. Peripheral blood mononuclear cells were isolated from donor blood using Ficoll-Paque Plus.

This sequence uses TRBV5-2 and TRBJ2-6; TRBD2, the table's D call, was not compared with the DNA. TRBV5-2 is a listed pseudogene. The TCR was taken from a human donor in good health. Material for sequencing was bacteria-reactive CD4+ T cells grown in culture. Explained via the paper, the cell subset or site label denotes: CFSE-low proliferating memory CD4 T cells sorted after in vitro stimulation with a heat-inactivated bacterium or M. tuberculosis lysate. The bases are TGTGCCAGCAAGCGGAGTACACAAAGTCGGGCCAACGTCCTGACTTTC. Translated, this is CASKRSTQSRANVLTF.